The 10 T cell receptor beta chains listed next were all sequenced from one sample in a study of blood T cell repertoires in COVID-19. Sequencing was performed with immunoSEQ multiplex PCR; in TCRdb, only in-frame clones are kept and a portion is missing. The table has fewer than 250,000 clones, about nine tenths seen once. Specimen: PBMCs or T cells enriched from blood (not recorded which). The source is a man aged 45-60 years who had been exposed to COVID-19.

The rearrangement joins TRBV4-2 to TRBJ1-1; no reliable D call. In germline, CDR1 is LGHNA, CDR2 YNFKEQ. CDR3 length equals 14 residues. The V gene lost 1 base and the J gene lost 1 base, with 7 bases spanning the gap. The CDR3 coding sequence is TGTGCCAGCAGCCAAGTATTAGAGAACACTGAAGCTTTCTTT. It translates to CASSQVLENTEAFF.

V usage is TRBV29-1 and J usage is TRBJ2-2; D possibly corresponds to TRBD1 (5 bases). The CDR3 consists of 18 residues. The germline V gene encodes CDR1 SQVTM and CDR2 ANQGSEA. Trimming took off 5 bases at V and 3 bases at J, with 25 bases between the two ends. CDR3: CSVNEDRFDSTDTGELFF. The CDR3 DNA sequence: TGCAGCGTTAATGAAGATAGGTTCGACAGTACGGACACCGGGGAGCTGTTTTTT.

The chain carries TRBV5-1 and TRBJ2-1; 16 nucleotides align to TRBD2. V shed 4 bases and J 7 bases; nucleotides not matched to a gene: 5. The CDR3 runs 16 residues. Germline assignment: CDR1 SGHRS and CDR2 YFSETQ. The CDR3 DNA follows: TGCGCCAGCAGCACGGGGACTAGCGGGGGGGCTAATGAGCAGTTCTTC. Amino acid sequence: CASSTGTSGGANEQFF.

This rearrangement joins TRBV29-1 to TRBJ1-4; no clear D. This CDR3 has 12 amino acids. Germline V CDR1 and CDR2: SQVTM, ANQGSEA. V was shortened by 6 bases and J by 7 bases, with 12 bases between the two germline ends. The CDR3 protein is CSVLVNSEKLFF. CDR3 coding DNA: TGCAGCGTCCTGGTTAACAGTGAAAAACTGTTTTTT. Supplemented by reference TRBV29-1 and TRBJ1-4, the full variable domain reads SAVISQKPSRDICQRGTSLTIQCQVDSQVTMMFWYRQQPGQSLTLIATANQGSEATYESGFVIDKFPISRPNLTFSTLTVSNMSPEDSSIYLCSVLVNSEKLFFGSGTQLSVL.

The V call is TRBV2, the J call TRBJ2-3; D might be TRBD1 (6 bases). Trimming took off 5 bases at V and 0 bases at J, with 15 bases between the two ends. From germline, CDR1 is SNHLY and CDR2 FYNNEI. The CDR3 loop spans 16 amino acids. The CDR3 loop is CASSRQVFASTDTQYF. CDR3 DNA sequence: TGTGCCAGCAGTCGACAGGTATTCGCTAGCACAGATACGCAGTATTTT.

The DNA of the CDR3 is TGTGCCAGCAGCGGCTTCCGGAAGGGGAATTCACCCCTCCACTTT. This gives the protein CASSGFRKGNSPLHF. This sequence joins TRBV28 and TRBJ1-6; a weak D match, TRBD1 (5 bases). V lost 6 bases to trimming and J lost 7 bases, with 16 bases between them. Germline CDR1 reads MDHEN; CDR2 reads SYDVKM. This CDR3 has 15 residues.

V gene TRBV27 combines with J gene TRBJ1-5, with D maybe TRBD1 (6 bases). The CDR3 spans 15 residues. Trimming took 6 bases from V and 4 from J, leaving 16 bases between them. Germline V gene data show CDR1 as MNHEY and CDR2 as SMNVEV (reference sequence). CDR3 sequence reads: CASRGWGGGNQPQHF. In nucleotides, the CDR3 is TGTGCCAGCAGAGGGTGGGGAGGGGGGAATCAGCCCCAGCATTTT.

The chain links TRBV4-1 to TRBJ2-1; TRBD2 matches 12 bases. V shed 2 bases and J 7 bases; nucleotides not matched to a gene: 9. The CDR3 extends over 17 amino acids. CDR1 and CDR2 from the germline V gene are MGHRA and YSYEKL. The chain's CDR3 is CASSQSLAGGVVNEQFF. The DNA of the CDR3 is TGCGCCAGCAGCCAATCACTAGCGGGGGGTGTAGTTAATGAGCAGTTCTTC.

The rearrangement joins TRBV7-9 to TRBJ1-1, with TRBD1 identical over 8 bases. This CDR3 has 12 residues. From germline, CDR1 is SEHNR and CDR2 FQNEAQ (reference sequence). V lost 5 bases to trimming and J lost 10 bases; unmatched junction nucleotides: 6. In DNA form, the CDR3 reads TGTGCCAGCAGCCCAGGACAGGGAGGAGCTTTCTTT. It codes for CASSPGQGGAFF.

The chain uses TRBV7-2 and TRBJ2-5, with TRBD2 matching 7 bases. Germline values: CDR1 SGHTA, CDR2 FQGNSA. The CDR3 sequence is 17 residues long. V shed 1 base, J shed 0 bases, and the junction held 8 bases outside the gene matches. The chain's CDR3 is CASSLVFWGGHQETQYF. DNA of the CDR3: TGTGCCAGCAGCTTAGTTTTCTGGGGAGGGCACCAAGAGACCCAGTACTTC.